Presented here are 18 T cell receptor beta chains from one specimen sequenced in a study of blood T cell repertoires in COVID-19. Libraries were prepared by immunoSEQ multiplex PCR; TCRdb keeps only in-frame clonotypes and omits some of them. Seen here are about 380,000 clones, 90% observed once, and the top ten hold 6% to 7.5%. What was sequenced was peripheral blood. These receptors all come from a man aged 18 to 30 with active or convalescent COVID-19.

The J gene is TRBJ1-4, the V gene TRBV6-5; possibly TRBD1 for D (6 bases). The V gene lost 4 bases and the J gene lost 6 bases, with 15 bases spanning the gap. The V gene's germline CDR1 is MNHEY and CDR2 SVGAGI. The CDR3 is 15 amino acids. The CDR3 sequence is CASSWVTGQDEKLFF. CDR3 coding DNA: TGTGCCAGCAGTTGGGTCACAGGGCAGGATGAAAAACTGTTTTTT.

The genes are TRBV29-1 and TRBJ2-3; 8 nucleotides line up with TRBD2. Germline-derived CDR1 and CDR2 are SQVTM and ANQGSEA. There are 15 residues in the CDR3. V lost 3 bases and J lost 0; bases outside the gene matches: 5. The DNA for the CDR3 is TGCAGCGTTGACTGGCCTAGCGGGAGCACAGATACGCAGTATTTT. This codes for CSVDWPSGSTDTQYF.

The CDR3, as DNA: TGTGCCAGCAGCCCCGGGGACAGACGAGGCTACACCTTC. This gives the protein CASSPGDRRGYTF. The genes are TRBV28 and TRBJ1-2; 7 bases line up with TRBD1. The CDR3 contains 13 residues. V gave up 6 bases and J gave up 8 bases; unmatched junction bases: 9. Germline-derived CDR1 and CDR2 are MDHEN and SYDVKM.

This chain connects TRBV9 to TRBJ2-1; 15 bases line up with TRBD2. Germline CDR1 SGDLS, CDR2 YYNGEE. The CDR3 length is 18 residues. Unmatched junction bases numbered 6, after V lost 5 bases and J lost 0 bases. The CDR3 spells CASSAGTSGRSSYNEQFF. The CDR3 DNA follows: TGTGCCAGCAGTGCCGGGACTAGCGGGAGGAGCTCCTACAATGAGCAGTTCTTC.

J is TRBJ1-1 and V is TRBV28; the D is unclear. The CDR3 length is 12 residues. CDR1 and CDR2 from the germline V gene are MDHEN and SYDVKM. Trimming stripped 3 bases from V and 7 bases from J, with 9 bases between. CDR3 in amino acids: CASSFRGLEAFF. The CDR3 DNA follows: TGTGCCAGCAGTTTCCGAGGGCTTGAAGCTTTCTTT.

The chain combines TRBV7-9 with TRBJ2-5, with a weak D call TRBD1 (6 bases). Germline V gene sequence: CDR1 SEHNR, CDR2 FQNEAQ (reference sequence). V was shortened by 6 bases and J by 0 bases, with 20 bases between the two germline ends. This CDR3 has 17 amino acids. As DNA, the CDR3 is TGTGCCAGCAGGCCAACGTCAGGGGTCACGTACCAAGAGACCCAGTACTTC. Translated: CASRPTSGVTYQETQYF.

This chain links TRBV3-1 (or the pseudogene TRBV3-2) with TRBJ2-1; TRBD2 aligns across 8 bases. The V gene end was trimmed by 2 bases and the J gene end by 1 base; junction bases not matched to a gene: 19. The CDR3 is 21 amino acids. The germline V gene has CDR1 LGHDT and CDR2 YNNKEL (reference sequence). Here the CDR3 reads CASSQSGRRFSLAGSYNEQFF. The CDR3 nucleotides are TGTGCCAGCAGCCAATCGGGGCGTCGATTTTCTCTAGCGGGTTCCTACAATGAGCAGTTCTTC.

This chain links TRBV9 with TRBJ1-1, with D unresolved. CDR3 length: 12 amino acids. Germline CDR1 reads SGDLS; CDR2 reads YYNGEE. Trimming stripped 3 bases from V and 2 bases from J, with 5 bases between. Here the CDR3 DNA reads TGTGCCAGCAGCGGCGTTAACACTGAAGCTTTCTTT. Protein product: CASSGVNTEAFF.

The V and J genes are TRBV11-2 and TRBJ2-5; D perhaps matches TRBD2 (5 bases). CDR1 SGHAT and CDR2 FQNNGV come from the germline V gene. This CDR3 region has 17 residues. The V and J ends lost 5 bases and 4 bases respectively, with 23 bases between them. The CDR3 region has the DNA TGTGCCAGCAGCCCCCTGCGGGCTCCGCTAGCATCAGAGACCCAGTACTTC. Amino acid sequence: CASSPLRAPLASETQYF.

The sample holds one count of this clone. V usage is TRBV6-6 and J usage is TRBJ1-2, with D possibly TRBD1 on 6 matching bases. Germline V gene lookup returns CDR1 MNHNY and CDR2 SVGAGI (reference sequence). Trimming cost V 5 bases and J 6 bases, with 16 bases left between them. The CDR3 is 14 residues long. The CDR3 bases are TGTGCCAGCAGTCGCGGGGGGGGCACGGATGGCTACACCTTC. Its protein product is CASSRGGGTDGYTF.

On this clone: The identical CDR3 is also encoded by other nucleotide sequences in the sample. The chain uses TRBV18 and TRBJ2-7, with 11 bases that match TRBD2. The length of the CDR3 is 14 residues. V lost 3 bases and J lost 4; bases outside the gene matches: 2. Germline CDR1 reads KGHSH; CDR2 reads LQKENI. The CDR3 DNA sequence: TGTGCCAGCTCACCGGGGACTAGCGGTTACGAGCAGTACTTC. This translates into CASSPGTSGYEQYF.

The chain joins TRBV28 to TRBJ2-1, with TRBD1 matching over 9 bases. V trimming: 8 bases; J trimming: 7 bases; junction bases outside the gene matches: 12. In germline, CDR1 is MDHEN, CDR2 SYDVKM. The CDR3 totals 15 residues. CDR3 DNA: TGTGCCAGCGCATCACCCGGGACAGGGTTGAATGAGCAGTTCTTC. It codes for CASASPGTGLNEQFF.

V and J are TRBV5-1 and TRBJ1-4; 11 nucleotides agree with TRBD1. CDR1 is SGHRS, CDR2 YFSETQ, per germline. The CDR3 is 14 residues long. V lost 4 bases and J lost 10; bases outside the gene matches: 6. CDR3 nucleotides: TGCGCCAGCAGCCAAGGACAGGGGGCGGGAAAACTGTTTTTT. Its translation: CASSQGQGAGKLFF.

The CDR3 is CASGGGVGETQYF. CDR3 coding DNA: TGTGCTTCAGGCGGGGGGGTAGGAGAGACCCAGTACTTC. This chain uses TRBV10-3 with TRBJ2-5, with TRBD2 matching 9 bases. The CDR3 covers 13 residues. Germline V gene lookup returns CDR1 ENHRY and CDR2 SYGVKD.

CDR3 in DNA: TGTGCCAGCAGCACGGGACTCACAGACTACGAGCAGTACTTC. Translating it yields CASSTGLTDYEQYF. The chain uses TRBV5-4 and TRBJ2-7; maybe TRBD2 (6 bases). V was shortened by 4 bases and J by 3 bases, with 14 bases between the two germline ends. Germline CDR1 reads SGHNT; CDR2 reads YYREEE (reference sequence). The CDR3 is made up of 14 amino acids.

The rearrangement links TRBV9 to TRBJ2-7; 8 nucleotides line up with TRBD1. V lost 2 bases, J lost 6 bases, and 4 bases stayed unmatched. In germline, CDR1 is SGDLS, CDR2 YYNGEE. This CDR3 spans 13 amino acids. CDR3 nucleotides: TGTGCCAGCAGCGTCGACAGGGGTGGCGAGCAGTACTTC. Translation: CASSVDRGGEQYF.

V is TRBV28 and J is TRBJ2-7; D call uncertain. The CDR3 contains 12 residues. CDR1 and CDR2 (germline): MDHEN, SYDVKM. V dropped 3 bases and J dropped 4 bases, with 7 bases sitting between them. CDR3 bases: TGTGCCAGCAGTTTTGAGTGGTACGAGCAGTACTTC. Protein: CASSFEWYEQYF.

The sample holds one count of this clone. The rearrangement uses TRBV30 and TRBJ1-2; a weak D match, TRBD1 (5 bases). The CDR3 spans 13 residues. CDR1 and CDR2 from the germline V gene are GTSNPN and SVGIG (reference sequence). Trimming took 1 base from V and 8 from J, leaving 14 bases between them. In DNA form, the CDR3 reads TGTGCCTGGAGTGAGTGGCAGGGAGGAGGCTACACCTTC. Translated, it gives CAWSEWQGGGYTF.